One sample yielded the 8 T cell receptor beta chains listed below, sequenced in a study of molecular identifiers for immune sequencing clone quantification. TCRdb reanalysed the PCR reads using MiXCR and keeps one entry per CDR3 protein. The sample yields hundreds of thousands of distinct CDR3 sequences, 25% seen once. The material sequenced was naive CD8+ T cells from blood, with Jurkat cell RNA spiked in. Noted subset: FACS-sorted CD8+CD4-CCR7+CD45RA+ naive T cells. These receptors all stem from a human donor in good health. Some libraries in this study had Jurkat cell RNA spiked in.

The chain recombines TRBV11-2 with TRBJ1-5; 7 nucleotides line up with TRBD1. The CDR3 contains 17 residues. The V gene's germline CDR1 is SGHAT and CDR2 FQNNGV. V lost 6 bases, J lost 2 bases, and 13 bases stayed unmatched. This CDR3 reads CASRRRQGRGGNQPQHF. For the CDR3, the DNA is TGTGCCAGCAGACGCAGACAGGGCAGAGGCGGCAATCAGCCCCAGCATTTT.

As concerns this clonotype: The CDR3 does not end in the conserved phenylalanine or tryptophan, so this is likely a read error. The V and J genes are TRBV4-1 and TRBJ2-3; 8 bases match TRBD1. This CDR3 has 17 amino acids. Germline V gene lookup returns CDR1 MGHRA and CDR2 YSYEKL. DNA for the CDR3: TGTGCCAGCAGCCAAGGTCCTCAGGGGGCGCCGGAGGATACGCAGTATTCT. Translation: CASSQGPQGAPEDTQYS.

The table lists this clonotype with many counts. The CDR3, as DNA: TGCAGCGTTGACGTGGGGGGCGCTGGAAACACCATATATTTT. Its protein product is CSVDVGGAGNTIYF. V usage is TRBV29-1 and J usage is TRBJ1-3; tentatively, D is TRBD1 (6 bases). Trimming left V 3 bases short and J 2 bases short, with 11 bases between. Looked up from germline, CDR1 is SQVTM and CDR2 is ANQGSEA. The CDR3 is made up of 14 amino acids.

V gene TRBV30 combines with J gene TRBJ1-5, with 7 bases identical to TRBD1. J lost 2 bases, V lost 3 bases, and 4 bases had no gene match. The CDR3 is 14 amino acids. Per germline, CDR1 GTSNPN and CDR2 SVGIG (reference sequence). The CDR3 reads CAWRDRRGNQPQHF. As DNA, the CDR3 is TGTGCCTGGAGGGACAGGAGAGGCAATCAGCCCCAGCATTTT.

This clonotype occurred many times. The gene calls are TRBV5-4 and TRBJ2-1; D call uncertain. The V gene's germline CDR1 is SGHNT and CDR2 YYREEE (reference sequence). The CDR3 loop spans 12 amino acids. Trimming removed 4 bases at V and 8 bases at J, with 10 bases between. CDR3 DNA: TGTGCCAGCAGCCTCCAGGCAGATGAGCAGTTCTTC. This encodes CASSLQADEQFF.

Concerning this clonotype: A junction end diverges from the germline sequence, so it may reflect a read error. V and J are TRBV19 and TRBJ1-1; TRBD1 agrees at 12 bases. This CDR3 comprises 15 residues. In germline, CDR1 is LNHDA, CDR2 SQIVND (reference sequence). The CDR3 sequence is CAGSRGTGGVTEAFF. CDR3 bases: TGTGCCGGTAGCCGGGGGACAGGGGGCGTCACTGAAGCTTTCTTT.

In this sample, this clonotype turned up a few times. The CDR3 sequence: CASSLIGGPEEETQYF. CDR3 DNA: TGTGCCAGCAGCTTAATAGGTGGACCCGAGGAAGAGACCCAGTACTTC. The chain uses TRBV7-3 and TRBJ2-5; no definite D call. V lost 1 base to trimming and J lost 3 bases, with 15 bases between them. Germline CDR1 and CDR2: SGHTA and FQGTGA. CDR3 size: 16 residues.

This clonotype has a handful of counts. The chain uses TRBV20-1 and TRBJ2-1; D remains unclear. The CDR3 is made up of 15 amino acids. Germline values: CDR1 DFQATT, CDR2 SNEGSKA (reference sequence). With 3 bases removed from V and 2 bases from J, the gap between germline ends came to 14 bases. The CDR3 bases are TGCAGTGCTAGGGGTTGGAGCCCTCCCTACAATGAGCAGTTCTTC. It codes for CSARGWSPPYNEQFF.